The entry that follows covers one TCR beta chain sequence. CDR1 is MNHEY, CDR2 SMNVEV, per germline (reference sequence). J lost 7 bases, V lost 5 bases, and 4 bases had no gene match. CDR3 length: 14 amino acids. TCR cDNA molecules were tagged individually, and each one carried a unique molecular identifier. From the 5' RACE reads, TCRdb called clonotypes with MiXCR, one entry per CDR3 protein. Of around 25,000 distinct CDR3 sequences in the sample, approximately 5.1% were seen once. Time point defined: blood at routine non-recurrence follow-up after resection. Whole RNA from tumor, nontumor lung or frozen PBMC was sequenced unsorted. The entry originates in a study of spatial heterogeneity in lung cancer. Study background: Alpha-chain sequences were detected in numbers that were consistently lower than beta-chain sequences. Across the raw uncorrected reads, a unique TCR and UMI combination was observed, on average, more than ten times.

The V and J genes are TRBV27 and TRBJ2-1, with TRBD2 identical over 11 bases. The receptor comes from a female donor with early-stage non-small cell lung cancer. This specimen was PBMCs, taken at follow-up. The CDR3 DNA reads as TGTGCCAGCAGTAAGTTAGCGGGAGGGAATGAGCAGTTCTTC. This codes for CASSKLAGGNEQFF.